The 27 T cell receptor beta chains given below trace back to one sample, sequenced in a study of early T cells in non-severe SARS-CoV-2 infection. TCRdb reprocessed the 5' RACE reads via MiXCR and lists one record per CDR3 protein. The sample contains 100,000 to 150,000 distinct CDR3 sequences, 15% of which appear only once. The sequenced sample consisted of whole blood. All receptors derive from an adult who was a healthcare worker with PCR-confirmed SARS-CoV-2 infection or an uninfected control (not recorded which).

This clonotype has a count of ten or more. The chain employs TRBV27 and TRBJ2-7, with D maybe TRBD2 (6 bases). Germline values: CDR1 MNHEY, CDR2 SMNVEV (reference sequence). The CDR3 consists of 15 residues. V shed 3 bases and J shed 0 bases, with 12 bases lying between them. This CDR3 reads CASSLVAGSSYEQYF. The CDR3 DNA reads TGTGCCAGCAGTTTGGTTGCGGGGTCCTCCTACGAGCAGTACTTC.

This clonotype was counted ten times or more. The chain joins TRBV5-5 to TRBJ2-7; D call uncertain. This CDR3 is built from 13 residues. Per the germline V gene, CDR1 is SGHKS and CDR2 is YYEKEE (reference sequence). The V end was cut by 4 bases, the J end by 6 bases, with 14 bases between. The CDR3 loop is CASSNTLLGEQYF. CDR3 sequence (DNA): TGTGCCAGCAGCAATACCCTACTGGGCGAGCAGTACTTC.

The chain couples TRBV6-1 to TRBJ1-5; perhaps TRBD1 as D (5 bases). CDR1 MNHNS and CDR2 SASEGT come from the germline V gene. CDR3 length equals 16 residues. Trimming cost V 5 bases and J 0 bases, with 14 bases left between them. The CDR3, as DNA: TGTGCCAGCAGTCGGGGGATCCAGGGTAGCAATCAGCCCCAGCATTTT. Protein sequence: CASSRGIQGSNQPQHF.

This clonotype has only a few counts. The rearrangement links TRBV18 to TRBJ2-5; the D is unclear. Trimming shortened V by 4 bases and J by 3 bases, and 18 bases separated the two germline ends. CDR3 length equals 16 residues. Germline V gene data show CDR1 as KGHSH and CDR2 as LQKENI. Here the CDR3 reads CASSQPIARAEETQYF. DNA for the CDR3: TGTGCCAGCTCACAACCTATAGCTCGGGCCGAAGAGACCCAGTACTTC. Using reference TRBV18 and TRBJ2-5 for the parts outside the CDR3, the full variable domain is NAGVMQNPRHLVRRRGQEARLRCSPMKGHSHVYWYRQLPEEGLKFMVYLQKENIIDESGMPKERFSAEFPKEGPSILRIQQVVRGDSAAYFCASSQPIARAEETQYFGPGTRLLVL.

The J gene is TRBJ1-4, the V gene TRBV6-1; 8 bases map to TRBD1. CDR3 length: 14 residues. Germline V gene sequence: CDR1 MNHNS, CDR2 SASEGT. The junction had 5 bases not matched to a gene; V was cut back by 1 base and J by 10 bases. The CDR3 DNA is TGTGCCAGCAGTGAAGAGGACAGGGTAGGAAAACTGTTTTTT. Encoded protein: CASSEEDRVGKLFF.

The sample holds one count of this clonotype. This chain links TRBV30 with TRBJ1-5; D unresolved. Germline CDR1 and CDR2: GTSNPN and SVGIG (reference sequence). The CDR3 extends over 15 amino acids. V was trimmed by 0 bases and J by 5 bases, leaving 14 bases between them. The CDR3 DNA follows: TGTGCCTGGAGTGTACTAAATAACCGCGATCAGCCCCAGCATTTT. Translating gives CAWSVLNNRDQPQHF.

V usage is TRBV5-6 and J usage is TRBJ2-7, with D unresolved. Germline loops: CDR1 SGHDT, CDR2 YYEEEE. The V end lost 2 bases, the J end lost 3 bases, and 6 bases lay between the germline ends. CDR3 size: 12 residues. The CDR3 loop is CASSLGRYEQYF. As DNA, the CDR3 is TGTGCCAGCAGCTTAGGCCGCTACGAGCAGTACTTC.

The sample holds a few counts of this clonotype. The chain recombines TRBV10-3 with TRBJ2-3, with a tentative D call TRBD1 (6 bases). Germline CDR1 ENHRY, CDR2 SYGVKD. This CDR3 comprises 17 residues. V was pared by 6 bases and J by 2 bases, with 21 bases between. DNA of the CDR3: TGTGCCATCAGGGGGGTCCGTGAGGGGACACCCACAGATACGCAGTATTTT. Its translation: CAIRGVREGTPTDTQYF.

The V call is TRBV3-1, the J call TRBJ2-7; D might be TRBD1 or TRBD2, each matching 6 bases. Trimming pared 0 bases from V and 6 bases from J, leaving 21 bases between. The CDR3 covers 17 residues. Germline V gene lookup returns CDR1 LGHDT and CDR2 YNNKEL (reference sequence). CDR3 region: CASSQDGQGRGSAEQYF. CDR3 nucleotides: TGTGCCAGCAGCCAAGACGGGCAGGGGCGGGGCTCCGCCGAGCAGTACTTC.

The gene calls are TRBV7-9 and TRBJ2-1, with D perhaps matching TRBD2 (6 bases). Trimming shortened V by 2 bases and J by 0 bases, and 11 bases separated the two germline ends. This CDR3 contains 16 residues. Germline CDR1 and CDR2: SEHNR and FQNEAQ (reference sequence). CDR3 nucleotide sequence: TGTGCCAGCAGCTTAAACGAGGGACTCTCCTACAATGAGCAGTTCTTC. As protein: CASSLNEGLSYNEQFF.

The chain links TRBV9 to TRBJ2-3; 11 bases align to TRBD2. This CDR3 has 16 residues. V was pared by 0 bases and J by 5 bases, with 5 bases of the junction left unmatched. Germline V gene lookup returns CDR1 SGDLS and CDR2 YYNGEE. The CDR3 is CASSVGLAGGRDTQYF. Here the CDR3 DNA reads TGTGCCAGCAGCGTAGGGCTAGCGGGGGGTCGAGATACGCAGTATTTT.

The chain employs TRBV5-4 and TRBJ2-3, with TRBD2 identical over 8 bases. Germline CDR1 SGHNT, CDR2 YYREEE (reference sequence). This CDR3 is built from 15 residues. J was trimmed by 1 base and V by 4 bases; bases with no gene match: 5. The CDR3 sequence is CASSATGRGTDTQYF. CDR3 bases: TGTGCCAGCAGCGCGACCGGGAGGGGCACAGATACGCAGTATTTT.

This clonotype occurred a few times. The chain couples TRBV7-6 to TRBJ2-2; the D is unclear. Germline CDR1 SGHVS, CDR2 FNYEAQ. Trimming shortened V by 0 bases and J by 1 base, and 6 bases separated the two germline ends. This CDR3 has 15 amino acids. CDR3 coding DNA: TGTGCCAGCAGCTTAGCGCTGGGGAACACCGGGGAGCTGTTTTTT. Its translation is CASSLALGNTGELFF.

V gene TRBV6-2 or TRBV6-3 combines with J gene TRBJ1-2; 7 nucleotides align to TRBD1. Trimming removed 2 bases from V and 1 base from J; junction bases left unmatched: 7. CDR1 is MNHEY, CDR2 SVGEGT, per germline. The CDR3 has 16 amino acids. The CDR3, as DNA: TGTGCCAGCAGTTACCCAAACAGGGGAGGTAACTATGGCTACACCTTC. Its protein is CASSYPNRGGNYGYTF.

This clonotype has at least ten counts. This chain connects TRBV27 to TRBJ2-1, with TRBD1 as a possible D gene (6 bases). CDR3 size: 13 residues. V lost 5 bases and J 6 bases, leaving 11 bases between the germline ends. The V gene's germline CDR1 is MNHEY and CDR2 SMNVEV (reference sequence). The CDR3: CASSNRVFNEQFF. CDR3 nucleotide sequence: TGTGCCAGCAGTAACAGGGTCTTCAATGAGCAGTTCTTC.

V gene TRBV5-1 combines with J gene TRBJ2-7; 9 nucleotides align to TRBD1. The CDR3 runs to 17 residues. The ends lost 4 bases at V and 1 base at J; junction bases unmatched: 12. Germline V gene data show CDR1 as SGHRS and CDR2 as YFSETQ. The CDR3 loop reads CASSIQPRDRASYEQYF. CDR3 bases: TGCGCCAGCAGCATACAACCCCGGGACAGGGCGTCCTACGAGCAGTACTTC.

This clonotype was counted a single time. The genes are TRBV10-3 and TRBJ2-2; D is unresolved. Germline CDR1 is ENHRY and CDR2 is SYGVKD. The CDR3 has 15 amino acids. V dropped 4 bases and J dropped 0 bases, with 9 bases sitting between them. Here the CDR3 DNA reads TGTGCCATCAGTGGCCGGACCGCGAACACCGGGGAGCTGTTTTTT. It specifies CAISGRTANTGELFF.

The sample holds a few counts of this clonotype. The chain joins TRBV15 to TRBJ2-1, with D perhaps TRBD2 (5 bases). The CDR3 extends over 15 amino acids. CDR1 and CDR2 (germline): LNHNV, YYDKDF (reference sequence). Trimming stripped 0 bases from V and 2 bases from J, with 8 bases between. The CDR3 sequence: CATSRDPGTYNEQFF. The CDR3 DNA reads TGTGCCACCAGCAGAGATCCGGGGACCTACAATGAGCAGTTCTTC.

The rearrangement uses TRBV3-1 and TRBJ1-2; no clear D gene. Trimming cost V 0 bases and J 4 bases, with 9 bases left between them. Looked up from germline, CDR1 is LGHDT and CDR2 is YNNKEL (reference sequence). The CDR3 is made up of 14 amino acids. CDR3 DNA: TGTGCCAGCAGCCAAGAGAGTCCGAGCTATGGCTACACCTTC. Translation: CASSQESPSYGYTF.

This chain uses TRBV5-1 with TRBJ2-1; the match to TRBD1 covers 8 bases. Germline trimming cut 4 bases from V and 8 bases from J; bases unmatched to any gene: 5. The length of the CDR3 is 13 residues. Germline CDR1 and CDR2: SGHRS and YFSETQ. Here the CDR3 DNA reads TGCGCCAGCAGCCTACAGGGGGTTGATGAGCAGTTCTTC. The encoded protein is CASSLQGVDEQFF.

This clonotype came up a few times. The rearrangement links TRBV7-9 to TRBJ1-1; D is uncertain. Trimming removed 1 base at V and 8 bases at J, with 11 bases between. Germline assignment: CDR1 SEHNR and CDR2 FQNEAQ (reference sequence). The CDR3 runs 13 residues. The CDR3 loop is CASSLVGSSEAFF. The DNA for the CDR3 is TGTGCCAGCAGCTTAGTAGGGTCTTCGGAAGCTTTCTTT.

This clonotype was seen ten or more times. The rearrangement links TRBV18 to TRBJ1-6, with 8 bases fitting TRBD1. CDR1 and CDR2 from the germline V gene are KGHSH and LQKENI. J gave up 7 bases and V 3 bases, and 5 bases lay outside the gene matches. This CDR3 is built from 15 residues. The CDR3 nucleotides are TGTGCCAGCTCACCCCGACAGGGGCCCAATTCACCCCTCCACTTT. Translating it yields CASSPRQGPNSPLHF.

The chain links TRBV7-2 to TRBJ2-3; D is perhaps TRBD1 (5 bases). V was clipped by 4 bases and J by 5 bases, with 10 bases between them. The CDR3 has 13 residues. Germline lookup yields CDR1 SGHTA and CDR2 FQGNSA. The CDR3 DNA reads as TGTGCCAGCAGCTCAGGGTACGGAGATACGCAGTATTTT. As protein: CASSSGYGDTQYF.

This clonotype was seen a handful of times. The chain carries TRBV12-3 or TRBV12-4 and TRBJ1-5; TRBD1 is a possible D gene (6 bases). Trimming left V 6 bases short and J 7 bases short, with 16 bases between. The CDR3 runs to 14 residues. The CDR3 protein is CASRLDSQEQPQHF. The CDR3, as DNA: TGTGCCAGCAGATTGGACAGTCAGGAGCAGCCCCAGCATTTT.

In this sample, this clonotype turned up a few times. The rearrangement links TRBV11-2 to TRBJ2-1; no reliable D call. In germline, CDR1 is SGHAT, CDR2 FQNNGV. CDR3 length equals 14 residues. V dropped 6 bases and J dropped 5 bases, with 14 bases sitting between them. The CDR3 is CASSPSPVHNEQFF. The CDR3 DNA follows: TGTGCCAGCAGTCCATCGCCAGTACACAATGAGCAGTTCTTC.

The chain uses TRBV29-1 and TRBJ1-3, with D perhaps matching TRBD1 (5 bases). CDR1 and CDR2 from the germline V gene are SQVTM and ANQGSEA. CDR3 length: 15 residues. The V gene lost 0 bases and the J gene lost 4 bases, with 13 bases spanning the gap. CDR3 sequence reads: CSVEDQGLLGNTIYF. The CDR3 DNA is TGCAGCGTTGAAGATCAGGGACTTCTGGGAAACACCATATATTTT.

The CDR3 nucleotides read TGCGCCAGCAGCCAAGATCGACTAGCGGTCTTAGGGGATACGCAGTATTTT. Amino acid sequence: CASSQDRLAVLGDTQYF. The rearrangement links TRBV4-1 to TRBJ2-3; 9 bases map to TRBD2. This CDR3 contains 17 residues. Looked up from germline, CDR1 is MGHRA and CDR2 is YSYEKL. J gave up 6 bases and V 0 bases, and 10 bases lay outside the gene matches.